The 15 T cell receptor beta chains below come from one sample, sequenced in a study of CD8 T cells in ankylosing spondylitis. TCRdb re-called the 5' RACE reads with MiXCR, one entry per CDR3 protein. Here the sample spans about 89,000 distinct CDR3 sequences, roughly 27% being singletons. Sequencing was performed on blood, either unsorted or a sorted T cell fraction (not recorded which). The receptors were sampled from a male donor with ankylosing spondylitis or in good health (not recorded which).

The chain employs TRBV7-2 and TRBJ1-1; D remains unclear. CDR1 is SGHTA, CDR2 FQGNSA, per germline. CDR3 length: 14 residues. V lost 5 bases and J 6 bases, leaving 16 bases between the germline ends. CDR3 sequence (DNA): TGTGCCAGCAGCCCCGTGAATTCGATCGCTGAAGCTTTCTTT. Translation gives CASSPVNSIAEAFF.

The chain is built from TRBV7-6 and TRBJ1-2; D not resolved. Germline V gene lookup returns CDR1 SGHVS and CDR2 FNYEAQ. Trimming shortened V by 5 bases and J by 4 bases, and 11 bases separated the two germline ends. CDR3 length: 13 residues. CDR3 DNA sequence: TGTGCCAGCAGCGCAGAGCTCCGCTATGGCTACACCTTC. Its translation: CASSAELRYGYTF.

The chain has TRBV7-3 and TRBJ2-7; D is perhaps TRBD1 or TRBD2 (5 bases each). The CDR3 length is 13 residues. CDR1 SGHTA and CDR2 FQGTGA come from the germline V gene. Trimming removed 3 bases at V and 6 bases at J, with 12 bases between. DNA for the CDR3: TGTGCCAGCAGCTTTTCCGAGGGGAGCGAGCAGTACGTC. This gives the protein CASSFSEGSEQYV.

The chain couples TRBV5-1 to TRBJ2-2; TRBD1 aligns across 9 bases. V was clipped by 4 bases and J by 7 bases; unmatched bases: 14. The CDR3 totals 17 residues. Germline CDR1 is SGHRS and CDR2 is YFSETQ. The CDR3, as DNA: TGCGCCAGCAGCCTAACTACCGGGACAGGGTCTTTCGGGGAGCTGTTTTTT. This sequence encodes CASSLTTGTGSFGELFF.

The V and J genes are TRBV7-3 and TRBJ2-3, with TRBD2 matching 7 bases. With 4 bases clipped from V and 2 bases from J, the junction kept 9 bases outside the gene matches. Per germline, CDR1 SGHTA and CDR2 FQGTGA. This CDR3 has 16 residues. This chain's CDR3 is CASSSASGTSTDTQYF. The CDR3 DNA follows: TGTGCCAGCAGCTCGGCGAGCGGGACCTCCACAGATACGCAGTATTTT.

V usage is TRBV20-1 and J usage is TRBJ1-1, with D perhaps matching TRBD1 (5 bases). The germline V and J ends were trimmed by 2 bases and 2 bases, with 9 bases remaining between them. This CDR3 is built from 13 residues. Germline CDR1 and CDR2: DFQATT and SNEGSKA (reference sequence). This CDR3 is CSARPTANTEAFF. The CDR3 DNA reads TGCAGTGCTAGACCGACAGCCAACACTGAAGCTTTCTTT.

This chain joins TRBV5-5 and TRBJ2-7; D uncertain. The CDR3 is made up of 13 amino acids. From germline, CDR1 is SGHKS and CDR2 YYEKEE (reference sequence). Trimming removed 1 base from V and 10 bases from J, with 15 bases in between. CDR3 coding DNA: TGTGCCAGCAGCTTGAGTCAGGAAACTTATCAGTACGTC. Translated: CASSLSQETYQYV.

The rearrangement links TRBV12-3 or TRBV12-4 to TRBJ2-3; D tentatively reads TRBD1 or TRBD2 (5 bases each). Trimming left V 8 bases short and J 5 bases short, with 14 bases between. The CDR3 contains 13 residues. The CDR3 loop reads CASQRGVGDTQYF. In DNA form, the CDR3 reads TGTGCCAGCCAGAGGGGAGTGGGAGATACGCAGTATTTT.

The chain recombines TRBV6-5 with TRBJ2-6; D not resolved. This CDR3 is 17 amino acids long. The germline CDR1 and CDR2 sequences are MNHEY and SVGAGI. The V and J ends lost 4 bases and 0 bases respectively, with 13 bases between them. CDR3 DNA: TGTGCCAGCAGTTTAATGGGCGTTACCTCTGGGGCCAACGTCCTGACTTTC. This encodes CASSLMGVTSGANVLTF.

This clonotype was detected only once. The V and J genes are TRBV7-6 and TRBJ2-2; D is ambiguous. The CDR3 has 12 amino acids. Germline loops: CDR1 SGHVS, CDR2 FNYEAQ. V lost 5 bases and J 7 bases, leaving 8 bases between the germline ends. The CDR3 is CASSATLGELFF. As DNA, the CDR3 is TGTGCCAGCAGCGCAACTCTCGGGGAGCTGTTTTTT.

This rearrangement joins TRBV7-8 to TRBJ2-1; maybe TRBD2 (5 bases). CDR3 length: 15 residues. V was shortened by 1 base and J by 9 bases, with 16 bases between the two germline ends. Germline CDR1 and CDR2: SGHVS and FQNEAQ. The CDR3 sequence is CASSLGTRRSIEQFF. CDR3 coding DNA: TGTGCCAGCAGCTTAGGAACTAGGAGGTCTATTGAGCAGTTCTTC.

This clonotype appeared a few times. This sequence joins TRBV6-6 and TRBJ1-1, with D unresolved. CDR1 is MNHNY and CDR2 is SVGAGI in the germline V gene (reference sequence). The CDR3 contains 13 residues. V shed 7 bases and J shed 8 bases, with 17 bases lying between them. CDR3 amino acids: CASTLREVGEAFF. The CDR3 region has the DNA TGTGCCAGCACGTTACGGGAGGTTGGGGAAGCTTTCTTT.

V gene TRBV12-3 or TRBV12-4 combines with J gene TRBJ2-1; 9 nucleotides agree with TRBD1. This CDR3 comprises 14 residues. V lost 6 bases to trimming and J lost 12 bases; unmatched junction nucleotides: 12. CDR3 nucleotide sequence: TGTGCCAGCAGAGATATAACAGGGGGCTTTGGGCAGTTCTTC. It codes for CASRDITGGFGQFF.

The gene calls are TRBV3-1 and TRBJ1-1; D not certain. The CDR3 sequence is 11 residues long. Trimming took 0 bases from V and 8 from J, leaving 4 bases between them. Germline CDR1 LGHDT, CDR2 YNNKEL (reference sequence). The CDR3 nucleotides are TGTGCCAGCAGCCAAGAGACGGAAGCTTTCTTT. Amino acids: CASSQETEAFF.

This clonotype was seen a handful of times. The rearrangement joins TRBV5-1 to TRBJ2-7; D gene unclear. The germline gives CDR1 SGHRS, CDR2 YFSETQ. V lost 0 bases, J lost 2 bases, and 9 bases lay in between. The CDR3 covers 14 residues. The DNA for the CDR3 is TGCGCCAGCAGCTTGGACCTACAGCCCTACGAGCAGTACTTC. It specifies CASSLDLQPYEQYF.